The next 5 T cell receptor beta chains were all read from a single sample in a study of blood T cells in healthy people across ages. Primed by a sample-barcoded 5' primer and a J-beta primer mix, a second PCR proceeded for roughly 6 to 12 cycles. Via MiXCR, TCRdb re-called the 5' RACE reads, giving one row per CDR3 protein. The data hold 1 million to 1.2 million distinct CDR3 sequences, with about two fifths observed a single time. Sequenced: blood. These receptors came from a young man in good health.

This clonotype was seen ten or more times. The genes are TRBV29-1 and TRBJ2-3; TRBD1 agrees at 8 bases. The CDR3 covers 14 residues. Germline V gene lookup returns CDR1 SQVTM and CDR2 ANQGSEA. V shed 6 bases and J 4 bases; nucleotides not matched to a gene: 9. Here the CDR3 reads CSVVRTGKSDTQYF. In DNA, the CDR3 is TGCAGCGTGGTCAGGACAGGGAAATCAGATACGCAGTATTTT.

This clonotype was recorded a few times. V gene TRBV28 combines with J gene TRBJ2-3; the D gene is possibly TRBD2 (5 bases). The CDR3 covers 18 residues. Germline V CDR1 and CDR2: MDHEN, SYDVKM. Trimming shortened V by 4 bases and J by 0 bases, and 20 bases separated the two germline ends. The CDR3 loop is CASSSPQRQTLSTDTQYF. The CDR3 nucleotides read TGTGCCAGCAGTTCCCCCCAGCGGCAGACCCTTAGCACAGATACGCAGTATTTT.

The chain carries TRBV29-1 and TRBJ2-3; 8 nucleotides agree with TRBD2. V lost 5 bases and J lost 2; bases outside the gene matches: 3. Germline V lookup: CDR1 SQVTM, CDR2 ANQGSEA. The CDR3 length is 13 residues. The CDR3 sequence is CSVSRGATDTQYF. In DNA form, the CDR3 reads TGCAGCGTTTCGCGGGGGGCCACAGATACGCAGTATTTT.

The CDR3 nucleotides read TGTGCCAGCAGTTCCCCCGGCTATACGCAGTATTTT. Protein: CASSSPGYTQYF. The chain recombines TRBV6-2 or TRBV6-3 with TRBJ2-3; D remains unclear. Per germline, CDR1 MNHEY and CDR2 SVGEGT. The CDR3 consists of 12 residues. Trimming removed 4 bases from V and 7 bases from J, with 9 bases in between.

J is TRBJ1-1 and V is TRBV9; a possible D gene is TRBD1 (5 bases). The germline V and J ends were trimmed by 0 bases and 5 bases, with 11 bases remaining between them. CDR3 size: 14 residues. Looked up from germline, CDR1 is SGDLS and CDR2 is YYNGEE. The CDR3 reads CASSVGSGGTEAFF. The CDR3 DNA follows: TGTGCCAGCAGCGTAGGGTCGGGGGGGACTGAAGCTTTCTTT.